This entry lists 32 T cell receptor beta chains sequenced from one sample in a study of T-cell memory formation after mild COVID-19. TCRdb recomputed calls from the 5' RACE reads with MiXCR, one row per CDR3 protein. This table holds about 620,000 distinct CDR3 sequences, roughly 18% found once. Sequencing was done on a sample of PBMCs or a T cell subset sorted from them (not recorded which). All receptors derive from an adult woman who had mild COVID-19 (a few samples of this study predate the infection). Cell type and time point are not known.

This clonotype has a count of ten or more. The chain recombines TRBV7-3 with TRBJ2-5; 10 bases are a match to TRBD2. CDR1 and CDR2 (germline): SGHTA, FQGTGA. CDR3 size: 14 residues. J was trimmed by 5 bases and V by 5 bases; bases with no gene match: 5. CDR3 bases: TGTGCCAGCAGCACTGAAGCGGGAGGGGAGACCCAGTACTTC. The encoded protein is CASSTEAGGETQYF. The full variable domain, its missing parts supplied by reference TRBV7-3 and TRBJ2-5, is GAGVSQTPSNKVTEKGKYVELRCDPISGHTALYWYRQSLGQGPEFLIYFQGTGAADDSGLPNDRFFAVRPEGSVSTLKIQRTERGDSAVYLCASSTEAGGETQYFGPGTRLLVL.

In this sample, this clonotype turned up many times. The chain uses TRBV18 and TRBJ1-5, with D maybe TRBD1 (5 bases). V was trimmed by 3 bases and J by 3 bases, leaving 15 bases between them. There are 16 residues in the CDR3. Germline assignment: CDR1 KGHSH and CDR2 LQKENI. The CDR3 region is CASSPPGVGANQPQHF. CDR3 coding DNA: TGTGCCAGCTCACCCCCGGGAGTTGGGGCCAATCAGCCCCAGCATTTT.

This clonotype was seen only a few times. The gene calls are TRBV12-3 or TRBV12-4 and TRBJ2-1; 11 bases are a match to TRBD2. The CDR3 sequence is 19 residues long. V gave up 3 bases and J gave up 1 base; unmatched junction bases: 11. CDR3 in DNA: TGTGCCAGCAGTTTTTTACTAGCGGGAGTTTCCCATTCCTACAATGAGCAGTTCTTC. Translated, it gives CASSFLLAGVSHSYNEQFF.

This clonotype was counted ten times or more. The chain links TRBV6-2 or TRBV6-3 to TRBJ1-5, with 7 bases that match TRBD1. The CDR3 is 12 amino acids. Germline trimming cut 6 bases from V and 4 bases from J; bases unmatched to any gene: 0. CDR1 and CDR2 from the germline V gene are MNHEY and SVGEGT. Written as DNA, the CDR3 is TGTGCCAGCAGACAGGGGAATCAGCCCCAGCATTTT. It specifies CASRQGNQPQHF.

This clonotype has a handful of counts. This sequence joins TRBV27 and TRBJ2-7; TRBD1 agrees at 7 bases. The CDR3 has 15 residues. The J segment lost 0 bases and the V segment lost 5 bases, leaving 7 bases of the junction unmatched. Germline-derived CDR1 and CDR2 are MNHEY and SMNVEV (reference sequence). The CDR3, as DNA: TGTGCCAGCAGTAGACCGGGACAGAGCTCCTACGAGCAGTACTTC. Encoded protein: CASSRPGQSSYEQYF.

The chain links TRBV29-1 to TRBJ1-1, with 12 bases aligning to TRBD1. The CDR3 runs to 12 residues. The V segment lost 7 bases and the J segment 11 bases; nucleotides outside the gene matches: 8. Germline CDR1 SQVTM, CDR2 ANQGSEA. The chain's CDR3 is CSAGTGGIGAFF. The CDR3 DNA follows: TGCAGCGCCGGGACAGGGGGCATTGGGGCTTTCTTT.

This clonotype was seen a few times. This rearrangement joins TRBV3-2 to TRBJ1-2; TRBD1, as called in the table, went unchecked against the DNA. TRBV3-2 is described as a pseudogene. This CDR3 is built from 18 residues. CDR3 sequence reads: CASSLWQRRRVRHYGYTF. CDR3 in DNA: TGTGCCAGCAGCCTTTGGCAACGACGCAGGGTCCGTCACTATGGCTACACCTTC.

This chain connects TRBV14 to TRBJ1-1; D gene uncertain. Per the germline V gene, CDR1 is SGHDN and CDR2 is FVKESK. Between the trimmed V and J ends, which lost 1 base and 11 bases, there was a span of 8 bases. The CDR3 is made up of 11 amino acids. The CDR3 sequence: CASSQVGRAFF. The CDR3 DNA follows: TGTGCCAGCAGCCAAGTTGGTCGCGCTTTCTTT. The entire variable domain, with the rest obtained from reference TRBV14 and TRBJ1-1, is as follows: EAGVTQFPSHSVIEKGQTVTLRCDPISGHDNLYWYRRVMGKEIKFLLHFVKESKQDESGMPNNRFLAERTGGTYSTLKVQPAELEDSGVYFCASSQVGRAFFGQGTRLTVV.

This clonotype occurred a few times. This rearrangement joins TRBV12-3 or TRBV12-4 to TRBJ1-2; possible D gene TRBD1, 6 bases. CDR3 length equals 14 residues. The V end lost 5 bases, the J end lost 0 bases, and 10 bases lay between the germline ends. As DNA, the CDR3 is TGTGCCAGCAGTACAGGGTCAGCTAACTATGGCTACACCTTC. It translates to CASSTGSANYGYTF.

The chain carries TRBV5-6 and TRBJ2-1; 11 bases are a match to TRBD2. V shed 5 bases and J 6 bases; nucleotides not matched to a gene: 4. The CDR3 contains 14 residues. Germline values: CDR1 SGHDT, CDR2 YYEEEE. The DNA of the CDR3 is TGTGCCAGCAGTCGCGGGACTAGCGGCAATGAGCAGTTCTTC. It specifies CASSRGTSGNEQFF.

V is TRBV7-9 and J is TRBJ1-1, with D perhaps matching TRBD1 (5 bases). Trimming stripped 5 bases from V and 1 base from J, with 17 bases between. Germline assignment: CDR1 SEHNR and CDR2 FQNEAQ (reference sequence). This CDR3 spans 16 amino acids. In DNA, the CDR3 is TGTGCCAGCAGCCCCCGGGGGGGGACGGCGAACACTGAAGCTTTCTTT. Its translation: CASSPRGGTANTEAFF.

This clonotype was seen more than once but under ten times. The V gene is TRBV5-1, the J gene TRBJ2-3, with TRBD2 as a possible D gene (5 bases). CDR1 is SGHRS and CDR2 is YFSETQ in the germline V gene. The CDR3 contains 16 residues. Trimming removed 0 bases from V and 2 bases from J, with 13 bases in between. CDR3 nucleotide sequence: TGCGCCAGCAGCTTGGTAGCGAATCAATACACAGATACGCAGTATTTT. Its translation is CASSLVANQYTDTQYF.

The rearrangement uses TRBV5-1 and TRBJ2-2, with a tentative D call TRBD2 (6 bases). CDR3 length: 15 amino acids. Trimming pared 3 bases from V and 6 bases from J, leaving 15 bases between. Per the germline V gene, CDR1 is SGHRS and CDR2 is YFSETQ. The CDR3 DNA reads as TGCGCCAGCAGCTCCCTAGGTCGGGAGTCCGGGGAGCTGTTTTTT. Translating gives CASSSLGRESGELFF.

This rearrangement joins TRBV7-2 to TRBJ1-1, with a weak D call TRBD1 (6 bases). Trimming stripped 6 bases from V and 5 bases from J, with 13 bases between. The CDR3 covers 13 residues. The V gene's germline CDR1 is SGHTA and CDR2 FQGNSA. The CDR3 DNA follows: TGTGCCAGCAGGTGGTACAGGGATACTGAAGCTTTCTTT. Its protein is CASRWYRDTEAFF.

V gene TRBV5-1 combines with J gene TRBJ2-1; 7 bases align to TRBD2. CDR1 is SGHRS and CDR2 is YFSETQ in the germline V gene. With 1 base clipped from V and 7 bases from J, the junction kept 8 bases outside the gene matches. The CDR3 has 15 residues. CDR3 loop: CASSLTIGRSNEQFF. The CDR3 DNA reads TGCGCCAGCAGCTTGACTATCGGGAGGAGTAATGAGCAGTTCTTC. Filled out from reference TRBV5-1 and TRBJ2-1, the complete variable domain reads KAGVTQTPRYLIKTRGQQVTLSCSPISGHRSVSWYQQTPGQGLQFLFEYFSETQRNKGNFPGRFSGRQFSNSRSEMNVSTLELGDSALYLCASSLTIGRSNEQFFGPGTRLTVL.

This clonotype was observed a few times. The chain combines TRBV25-1 with TRBJ2-3; D is ambiguous. Trimming pared 3 bases from V and 5 bases from J, leaving 9 bases between. The CDR3 consists of 13 residues. From germline, CDR1 is MGHDK and CDR2 SYGVNS. CDR3 nucleotides: TGTGCCAGCAGTGATAGACGTCTAGATACGCAGTATTTT. Its protein product is CASSDRRLDTQYF.

The chain carries TRBV11-3 and TRBJ2-1, with 8 bases identical to TRBD2. V trimming: 1 base; J trimming: 5 bases; junction bases outside the gene matches: 4. The CDR3 covers 15 residues. Germline V lookup: CDR1 SGHNT, CDR2 YENEEA. The DNA of the CDR3 is TGTGCCAGCAGCTTAGCGGGGGGGCCCGACAATGAGCAGTTCTTC. Translated, it gives CASSLAGGPDNEQFF.

The V and J genes are TRBV9 and TRBJ2-2, with 12 bases that match TRBD2. Germline values: CDR1 SGDLS, CDR2 YYNGEE. CDR3 length: 16 amino acids. The trim removed 4 bases at V and 6 bases at J, leaving 7 bases unmatched. The CDR3 here is CASSFLAGGPSGELFF. The CDR3 nucleotides are TGTGCCAGCAGCTTCCTAGCGGGGGGGCCCTCCGGGGAGCTGTTTTTT. Filled out from reference TRBV9 and TRBJ2-2, the complete variable domain reads DSGVTQTPKHLITATGQRVTLRCSPRSGDLSVYWYQQSLDQGLQFLIQYYNGEERAKGNILERFSAQQFPDLHSELNLSSLELGDSALYFCASSFLAGGPSGELFFGEGSRLTVL.

This chain joins TRBV9 and TRBJ2-1, with 7 bases that match TRBD2. The germline V gene encodes CDR1 SGDLS and CDR2 YYNGEE. The CDR3 is 13 amino acids. V gave up 3 bases and J gave up 7 bases; unmatched junction bases: 4. The CDR3 region is CASSAGGANEQFF. As DNA, the CDR3 is TGTGCCAGCAGCGCGGGAGGAGCTAATGAGCAGTTCTTC.

This rearrangement joins TRBV5-1 to TRBJ2-3; 7 positions agree with TRBD2. V was clipped by 4 bases and J by 3 bases; unmatched bases: 14. Germline V gene data show CDR1 as SGHRS and CDR2 as YFSETQ. This CDR3 region has 17 residues. Here the CDR3 reads CASSGDLWSGVTDTQYF. The DNA of the CDR3 is TGCGCCAGCAGCGGAGACCTTTGGAGCGGGGTAACAGATACGCAGTATTTT.

The rearrangement joins TRBV12-3 or TRBV12-4 to TRBJ2-3, with D unclear. The V end lost 3 bases, the J end lost 4 bases, and 8 bases lay between the germline ends. The CDR3 spans 13 residues. The CDR3 reads CASSFRWADTQYF. CDR3 DNA sequence: TGTGCCAGCAGTTTTCGCTGGGCAGATACGCAGTATTTT.

CDR3 region: CAISEGNEQFF. CDR3 DNA: TGTGCCATCAGTGAGGGGAATGAGCAGTTCTTC. The V gene is TRBV10-3, the J gene TRBJ2-1; D remains unclear. The germline gives CDR1 ENHRY, CDR2 SYGVKD. The ends were cut back, 2 bases at V and 7 bases at J, with 3 bases in the middle. The CDR3 loop spans 11 amino acids.

The sample holds a few counts of this clonotype. The chain employs TRBV2 and TRBJ2-7; 8 bases match TRBD1. J gave up 8 bases and V 3 bases, and 9 bases lay outside the gene matches. CDR1 and CDR2 from the germline V gene are SNHLY and FYNNEI. The CDR3 is made up of 14 amino acids. CDR3: CASSEAGGVGKQYF. As DNA, the CDR3 is TGTGCCAGCAGTGAGGCAGGGGGCGTCGGAAAGCAGTACTTC. Supplemented by reference TRBV2 and TRBJ2-7, the full variable domain reads EPEVTQTPSHQVTQMGQEVILRCVPISNHLYFYWYRQILGQKVEFLVSFYNNEISEKSEIFDDQFSVERPDGSNFTLKIRSTKLEDSAMYFCASSEAGGVGKQYFGPGTRLTVT.

This clonotype was found a few times. V and J are TRBV6-5 and TRBJ2-5, with a possible D match to TRBD2 (7 bases). V lost 6 bases and J 6 bases, leaving 23 bases between the germline ends. Germline loops: CDR1 MNHEY, CDR2 SVGAGI. The CDR3 has 16 amino acids. CDR3 nucleotide sequence: TGTGCCAGCAGCAAAGGGTCGGGGGGCCCGTGGAAGACCCAGTACTTC. The encoded protein is CASSKGSGGPWKTQYF.

As regards this clonotype: A read error may account for a junction end that differs from germline. The chain uses TRBV29-1 and TRBJ1-2; maybe TRBD1 (5 bases). Germline V gene data show CDR1 as SQVTM and CDR2 as ANQGSEA. The CDR3 is made up of 13 amino acids. DNA of the CDR3: TGCAGCGTAGAAGGGGTACTTGACTATGGCTACACCTTC. As protein: CSVEGVLDYGYTF.

This clonotype was picked up many times. This chain joins TRBV4-2 and TRBJ2-3, with TRBD1 matching 11 bases. J lost 15 bases, V lost 0 bases, and 5 bases had no gene match. This CDR3 has 13 amino acids. Germline-derived CDR1 and CDR2 are LGHNA and YNFKEQ. The CDR3 loop is CASSQDAGTGGYF. The CDR3 bases are TGTGCCAGCAGCCAAGACGCCGGGACAGGGGGATATTTT.

This clonotype was counted a few times. V and J are TRBV5-8 and TRBJ1-2; 7 nucleotides match TRBD1. V lost 5 bases and J lost 1; bases outside the gene matches: 5. The CDR3 consists of 14 residues. The germline V gene has CDR1 SGHTS and CDR2 YDEGEE. The CDR3 is CASRATGSNYGYTF. CDR3 nucleotide sequence: TGTGCCAGCAGGGCGACAGGGAGTAACTATGGCTACACCTTC.

The rearrangement links TRBV4-3 to TRBJ2-7, with D perhaps given as TRBD1 or TRBD2 (5 bases each). The V gene's germline CDR1 is LGHNA and CDR2 YSLEER. V lost 3 bases, J lost 2 bases, and 8 bases lay in between. The CDR3 extends over 13 amino acids. In DNA form, the CDR3 reads TGCGCCAGCAGCCAGGGGACCACCTACGAGCAGTACTTC. Its translation: CASSQGTTYEQYF.

The chain has TRBV29-1 and TRBJ2-7, with 14 positions matching TRBD2. The germline V gene has CDR1 SQVTM and CDR2 ANQGSEA. With V trimmed by 7 bases and J by 6 bases, 2 bases remained unmatched. CDR3 length: 12 amino acids. CDR3 nucleotides: TGCAGCGCAGGACTAGCGGGAGGCGAGCAGTACTTC. Translated: CSAGLAGGEQYF.

The genes are TRBV3-1 and TRBJ2-1; 13 bases align to TRBD2. Trimming took 4 bases from V and 9 from J; bases not matched to a gene: 0. CDR3 length equals 13 residues. Germline V gene data show CDR1 as LGHDT and CDR2 as YNNKEL (reference sequence). The CDR3 region is CASSRTSGGEQFF. In DNA form, the CDR3 reads TGTGCCAGCAGCCGGACTAGCGGGGGTGAGCAGTTCTTC.

V usage is TRBV14 and J usage is TRBJ1-1; D perhaps matches TRBD1 (5 bases). This CDR3 has 14 amino acids. Trimming cost V 1 base and J 4 bases, with 10 bases left between them. The germline CDR1 and CDR2 sequences are SGHDN and FVKESK. CDR3 in DNA: TGTGCCAGCAGCCAAGTTCCAGGGAGCACTGAAGCTTTCTTT. Its protein product is CASSQVPGSTEAFF.

The V gene is TRBV24-1, the J gene TRBJ2-2, with 8 bases fitting TRBD1. V was clipped by 6 bases and J by 3 bases; unmatched bases: 5. Per germline, CDR1 KGHDR and CDR2 SFDVKD. The length of the CDR3 is 15 residues. The CDR3 spells CATSNPGQDTGELFF. In nucleotides, the CDR3 is TGTGCCACCAGTAACCCGGGACAGGACACCGGGGAGCTGTTTTTT.